Each of the 2 T cell receptor beta chains below was sequenced from the same sample in a study of cytomegalovirus exposure and HLA in healthy donors. PCR involved 60 Vbeta and 13 Jbeta primers. This table comes from immunoSEQ multiplex PCR, and its TCRdb copy is limited to in-frame clones, with some not included. The data show 150,000 to 200,000 clones, and the top ten clones hold 0.7% to 0.8%. Sequenced input: PBMCs. These receptors all come from a woman under 30 in good health and CMV-seropositive.

The chain employs TRBV18 and TRBJ1-1, with D unresolved. The CDR3 is 11 residues long. Germline V CDR1 and CDR2: KGHSH, LQKENI. V was clipped by 5 bases and J by 5 bases, with 6 bases between them. The CDR3 nucleotides read TGTGCCAGCTCATCTACGACTGAAGCTTTCTTT. The encoded protein is CASSSTTEAFF.

The rearrangement uses TRBV4-1 and TRBJ1-1; D remains unclear. The V gene lost 5 bases and the J gene lost 4 bases, with 20 bases spanning the gap. This CDR3 is 16 amino acids long. Germline-derived CDR1 and CDR2 are MGHRA and YSYEKL. Here the CDR3 DNA reads TGCGCCAGCAGCATTGGCCCCGGGAGTTTAGGCACTGAAGCTTTCTTT. This gives the protein CASSIGPGSLGTEAFF.